This record looks at one TCR beta chain sequence and its context. TCRdb keeps only in-frame clones here, not all; method: immunoSEQ multiplex PCR. In the table there are 240,000 or so clones, roughly 76% of which are singletons. Those enrolled in Seattle joined during active infection and were followed longitudinally afterward. V was clipped by 2 bases and J by 2 bases; unmatched bases: 6. Germline loops: CDR1 KGHSH, CDR2 LQKENI. CDR3 size: 16 residues. This sample is part of a study of blood T cell repertoires in COVID-19. About the study: Acute and convalescent COVID-19 samples came from the United States, Italy and Spain. Sources were T cells, B-cell-depleted T cells, or PBMCs; the material itself was cDNA or gDNA.

Source material: peripheral blood. The chain recombines TRBV18 with TRBJ1-5, with 7 nucleotides matching TRBD1. This clonotype was obtained from a woman of 80 years or more with COVID-19, enrolled during active disease. This chain's CDR3 is CASSPTGVGGNQPQHF. The CDR3 DNA is TGTGCCAGCTCACCAACAGGGGTCGGGGGCAATCAGCCCCAGCATTTT.